This T cell receptor (beta chain) was obtained from a study of breast tumors, draining lymph nodes, adjacent tissues. The CDR3 is made up of 12 amino acids. Germline values: CDR1 SGHNT, CDR2 YYREEE (reference sequence). Deletions cut 4 bases from V and 8 bases from J, with 12 bases between. Axillary draining lymph nodes of breast cancer patients supplied the node samples. At least ten counts were recorded for this clonotype. Its antigen is still unknown. Study-level findings and limits: Tumor TCR diversity was below lymph nodes but above nontumor tissue. That most tumor T cells come from lymph nodes remained unproven.

TCRdb ran MiXCR on the multiplex PCR reads and lists one entry per CDR3 protein. The sample lists about 130,000 distinct CDR3 sequences; 21% were seen once. The chain carries TRBV5-4 and TRBJ1-2; D not resolved. The TCR originated in a female donor with breast cancer. Some clones in this sample may be carry-over from other donors' samples. Input material: axillary lymph node tissue. The chain's CDR3 is CASSPGRAGYTF. Written as DNA, the CDR3 is TGTGCCAGCAGCCCTGGACGGGCGGGCTACACCTTC.